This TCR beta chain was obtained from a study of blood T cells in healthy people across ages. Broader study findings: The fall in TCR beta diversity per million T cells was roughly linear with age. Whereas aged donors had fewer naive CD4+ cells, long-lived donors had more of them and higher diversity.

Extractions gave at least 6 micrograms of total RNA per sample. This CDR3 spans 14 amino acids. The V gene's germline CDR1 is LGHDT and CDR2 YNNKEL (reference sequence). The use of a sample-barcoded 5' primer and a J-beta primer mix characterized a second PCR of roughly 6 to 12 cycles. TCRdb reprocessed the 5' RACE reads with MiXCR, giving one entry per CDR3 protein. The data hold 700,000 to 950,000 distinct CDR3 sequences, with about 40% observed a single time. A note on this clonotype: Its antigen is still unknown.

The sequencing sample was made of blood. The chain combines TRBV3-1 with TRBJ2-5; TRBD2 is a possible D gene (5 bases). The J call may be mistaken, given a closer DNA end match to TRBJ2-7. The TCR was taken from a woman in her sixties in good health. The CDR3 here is CASSSRRDSYEQYF. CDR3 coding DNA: TGTGCCAGCAGCTCCCGACGGGACTCCTACGAGCAGTACTTC.